This is a list of T cell receptor beta chains from one sample in a study of cytomegalovirus exposure and HLA in healthy donors. Profiling relied on immunoSEQ multiplex PCR, and the TCRdb table lists in-frame clones only, not all of them. There are approximately 150,000 clones in the sample; 80% to 90% occur only once, and approximately 2.5% lies in the top ten. Sequenced input: PBMCs. These receptors all come from a man aged 30-40 years in good health and CMV-seropositive. The CDR3 runs from the conserved cysteine through the conserved F or W. Each record gives: CDR3 protein, CDR3 DNA, J gene, V gene, D gene. D genes are given only for firm matches.

CDR3: CASSPGTLLEAFF; DNA: TGTGCCAGCAGCCCTGGGACACTCCTCGAAGCTTTCTTT; J: TRBJ1-1; V: TRBV11-3; D: .
CDR3: CASSPPGLAGFSYEQYF; DNA: TGTGCCAGCAGCCCCCCAGGACTAGCGGGATTCTCCTACGAGCAGTACTTC; J: TRBJ2-7; V: TRBV7-9; D: TRBD2
CDR3: CASSFDRPGLSMNTEAFF; DNA: TGTGCCAGCAGTTTCGACAGGCCCGGCTTGTCTATGAACACTGAAGCTTTCTTT; J: TRBJ1-1; V: TRBV5-8; D: .
CDR3: CASSIGTGGYEQYF; DNA: TGTGCCAGTAGTATTGGGACAGGGGGGTACGAGCAGTACTTC; J: TRBJ2-7; V: TRBV19; D: TRBD1
CDR3: CASSLLSYEGGGTGELFF; DNA: TGTGCCAGCAGCTTATTGTCTTATGAGGGAGGAGGCACCGGGGAGCTGTTTTTT; J: TRBJ2-2; V: TRBV7-2; D: .
CDR3: CASSESRLDTDTQYF; DNA: TGTGCCAGCAGTGAATCTAGGCTAGACACAGATACGCAGTATTTT; J: TRBJ2-3; V: TRBV2; D: .
CDR3: CASSVSGTGDYGYTF; DNA: TGTGCCAGCAGCGTATCCGGGACAGGGGACTATGGCTACACCTTC; J: TRBJ1-2; V: TRBV9; D: TRBD1
CDR3: CASSLGSSPNTGELFF; DNA: TGTGCCAGCAGCTTAGGGAGTAGCCCGAACACCGGGGAGCTGTTTTTT; J: TRBJ2-2; V: TRBV7-9; D: .
CDR3: CSSSLPGHTWGKTQYF; DNA: TGTTCCAGCAGCTTACCGGGACATACCTGGGGAAAGACCCAGTACTTC; J: TRBJ2-5; V: TRBV7-9; D: .
CDR3: CASSPFNGQVRQPQHF; DNA: TGTGCCAGCAGCCCCTTTAATGGACAGGTCCGACAGCCCCAGCATTTT; J: TRBJ1-5; V: TRBV7-2; D: TRBD1
CDR3: CSVVTGATDTQYF; DNA: TGCAGCGTTGTGACAGGGGCCACAGATACGCAGTATTTT; J: TRBJ2-3; V: TRBV29-1; D: TRBD1
CDR3: CACLKAGDYGYTF; DNA: TGTGCCTGCCTTAAGGCAGGGGACTATGGCTACACCTTC; J: TRBJ1-2; V: TRBV30; D: .
CDR3: CASSLEWTSNEQFF; DNA: TGTGCCAGCAGCTTAGAATGGACTAGCAATGAGCAGTTCTTC; J: TRBJ2-1; V: TRBV7-9; D: TRBD2
CDR3: CASSVEDSGYEQYF; DNA: TGTGCCAGCAGCGTTGAGGATTCGGGATACGAGCAGTACTTC; J: TRBJ2-7; V: TRBV9; D: .